The 3 T cell receptor beta chains below come from one sample, sequenced in a study of breast tumors, draining lymph nodes, adjacent tissues (dated by TCRdb to about 2016). The axillary draining lymph nodes of breast cancer patients were the source of the lymph node samples. Library preparation was by multiplex PCR. The sample was run on an Illumina HiSeq 2000. TCRdb reprocessed the public reads (quality trimming at Q25 with fastp, clone calling with MiXCR) and kept in-frame beta chains. Identical CDR3 proteins give one entry, which carries the most common genes and DNA. A total of around 230,000 distinct CDR3 sequences appear in this sample, around 35% of them only once. The top ten clones comprise over 3.5% of the sample. The source material was axillary lymph node tissue. The receptors derive from a female donor with breast cancer. Some clones in this sample may be carry-over from other donors' samples.

This clonotype was recorded many times. This rearrangement joins TRBV11-1 to TRBJ2-7; 7 bases line up with TRBD1. After removal of 5 bases from V and 5 bases from J, the junction contained 15 bases not matched to a gene. Germline values: CDR1 SGHAT, CDR2 FQDESV (reference sequence). There are 16 residues in the CDR3. The CDR3 sequence: CASSQRPGTATDEQYF. DNA of the CDR3: TGTGCCAGCAGCCAACGTCCCGGGACAGCAACCGACGAGCAGTACTTC.

A remark on this clonotype: At one end the junction does not follow the germline gene, possibly because of a read error. CDR3 bases: TGTAGTGCTAGAGATATTTCGGGGACCCAGTACTTC. It encodes CSARDISGTQYF. The rearrangement uses TRBV20-1 and TRBJ2-5, with D unclear. Germline CDR1 is DFQATT and CDR2 is SNEGSKA (reference sequence). There are 12 residues in the CDR3.

This clonotype was found many times. The chain carries TRBV7-2 and TRBJ2-2; D uncertain. Germline V gene data show CDR1 as SGHTA and CDR2 as FQGNSA. The CDR3 consists of 13 residues. The V gene lost 0 bases and the J gene lost 7 bases, with 6 bases spanning the gap. The CDR3 sequence is CASSLAGHGELFF. As DNA, the CDR3 is TGTGCCAGCAGCTTAGCGGGTCACGGGGAGCTGTTTTTT.